This T cell receptor (beta chain) was captured in a study of monozygotic twins with inflammatory bowel disease. Study outcomes and limitations: No one strong IBD-associated signal or clonotype was supported.

Germline loops: CDR1 MNHNS, CDR2 SASEGT. The CDR3 length is 16 residues. TCRdb re-called the 5' RACE reads and shows each CDR3 protein once, DNA omitted. The sample has 300,000 to 350,000 distinct CDR3 sequences. On this clonotype itself: Antigen unknown.

The rearrangement uses TRBV6-1 and TRBJ1-2; TCRdb picks TRBD1, but there is no DNA to check that call. The source of this sequence is a human donor with ulcerative colitis or Crohn's disease, or a healthy co-twin of an affected twin (not recorded which). Sequencing was done on a sample of blood. The CDR3 region is CASSSDSIPLSYGYTF.